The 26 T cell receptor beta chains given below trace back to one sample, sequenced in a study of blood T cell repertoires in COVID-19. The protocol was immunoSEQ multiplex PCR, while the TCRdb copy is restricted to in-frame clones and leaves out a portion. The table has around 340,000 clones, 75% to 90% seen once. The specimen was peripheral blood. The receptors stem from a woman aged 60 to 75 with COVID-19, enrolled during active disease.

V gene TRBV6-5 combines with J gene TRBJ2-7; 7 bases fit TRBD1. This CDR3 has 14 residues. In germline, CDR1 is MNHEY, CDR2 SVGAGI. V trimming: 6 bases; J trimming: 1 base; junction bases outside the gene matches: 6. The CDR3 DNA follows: TGTGCCAGCAGAATTGACAGGGCGTCCTACGAGCAGTACTTC. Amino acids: CASRIDRASYEQYF.

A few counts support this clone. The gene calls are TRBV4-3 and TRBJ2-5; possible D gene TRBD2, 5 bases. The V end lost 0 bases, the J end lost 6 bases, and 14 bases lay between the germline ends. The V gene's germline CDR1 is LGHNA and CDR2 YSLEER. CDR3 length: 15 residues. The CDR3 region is CASSQDWNRGKTQYF. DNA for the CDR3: TGCGCCAGCAGCCAAGATTGGAACCGAGGGAAGACCCAGTACTTC.

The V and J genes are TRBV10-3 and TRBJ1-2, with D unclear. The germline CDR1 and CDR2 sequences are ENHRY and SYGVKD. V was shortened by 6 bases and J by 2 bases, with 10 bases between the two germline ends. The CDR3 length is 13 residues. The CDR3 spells CAISGGQNYGYTF. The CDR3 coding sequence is TGTGCCATCAGCGGAGGTCAGAACTATGGCTACACCTTC.

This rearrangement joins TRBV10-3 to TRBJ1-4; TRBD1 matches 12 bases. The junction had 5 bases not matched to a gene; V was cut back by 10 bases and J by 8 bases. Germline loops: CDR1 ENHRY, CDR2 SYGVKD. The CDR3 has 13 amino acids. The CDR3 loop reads CATGDRGREKLFF. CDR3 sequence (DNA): TGTGCCACTGGGGACAGGGGGCGCGAAAAACTGTTTTTT.

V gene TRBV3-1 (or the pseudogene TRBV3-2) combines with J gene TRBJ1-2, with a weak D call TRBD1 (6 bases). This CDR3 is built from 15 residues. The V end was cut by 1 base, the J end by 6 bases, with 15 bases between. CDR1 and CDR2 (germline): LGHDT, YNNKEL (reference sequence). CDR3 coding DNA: TGTGCCAGCAGCCAAGTAACTCGACAGGCCAATGGCTACACCTTC. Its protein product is CASSQVTRQANGYTF.

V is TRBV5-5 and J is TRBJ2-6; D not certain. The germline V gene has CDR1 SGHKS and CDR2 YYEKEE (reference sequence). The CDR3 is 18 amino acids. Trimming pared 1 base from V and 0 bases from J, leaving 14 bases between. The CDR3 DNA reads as TGTGCCAGCAGCTTGACGACACTTCTCTCCTCTGGGGCCAACGTCCTGACTTTC. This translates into CASSLTTLLSSGANVLTF.

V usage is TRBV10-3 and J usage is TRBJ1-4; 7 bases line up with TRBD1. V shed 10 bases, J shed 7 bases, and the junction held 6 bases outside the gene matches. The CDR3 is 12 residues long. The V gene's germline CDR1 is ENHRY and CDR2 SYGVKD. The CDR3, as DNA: TGTGCCAGTCAGGGGGTTGGTGAAAAACTGTTTTTT. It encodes CASQGVGEKLFF.

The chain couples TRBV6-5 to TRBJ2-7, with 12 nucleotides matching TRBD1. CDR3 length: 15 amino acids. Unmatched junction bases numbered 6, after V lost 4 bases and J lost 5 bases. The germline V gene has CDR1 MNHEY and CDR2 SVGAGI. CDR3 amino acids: CASSSTGTGGHEQYF. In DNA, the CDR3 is TGTGCCAGCAGTTCCACCGGGACAGGGGGCCACGAGCAGTACTTC.

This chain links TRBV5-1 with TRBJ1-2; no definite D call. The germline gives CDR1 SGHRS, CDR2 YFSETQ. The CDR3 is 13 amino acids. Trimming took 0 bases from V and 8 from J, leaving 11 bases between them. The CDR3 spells CASSLGPEEGYTF. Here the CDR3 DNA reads TGCGCCAGCAGCTTGGGGCCCGAGGAGGGCTACACCTTC.

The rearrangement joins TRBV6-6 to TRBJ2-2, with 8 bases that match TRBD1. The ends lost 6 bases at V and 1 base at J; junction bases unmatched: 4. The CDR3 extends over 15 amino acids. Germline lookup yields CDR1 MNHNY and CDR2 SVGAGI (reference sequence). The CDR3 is CASRSDRGNTGELFF. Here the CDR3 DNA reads TGTGCCAGCAGATCCGACAGGGGGAACACCGGGGAGCTGTTTTTT.

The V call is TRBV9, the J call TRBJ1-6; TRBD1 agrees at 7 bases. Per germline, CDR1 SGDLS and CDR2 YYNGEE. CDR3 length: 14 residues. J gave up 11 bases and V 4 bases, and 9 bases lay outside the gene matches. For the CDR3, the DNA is TGTGCCAGCAGCCCCAGACAGGGTGGAACACCCCTCCACTTT. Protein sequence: CASSPRQGGTPLHF.

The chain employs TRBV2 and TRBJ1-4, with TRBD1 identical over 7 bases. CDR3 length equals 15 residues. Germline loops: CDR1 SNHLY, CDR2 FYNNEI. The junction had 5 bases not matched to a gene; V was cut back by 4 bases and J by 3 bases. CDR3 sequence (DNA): TGTGCCAGCAGTGCGGAGGGACAGCCTAATGAAAAACTGTTTTTT. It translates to CASSAEGQPNEKLFF.

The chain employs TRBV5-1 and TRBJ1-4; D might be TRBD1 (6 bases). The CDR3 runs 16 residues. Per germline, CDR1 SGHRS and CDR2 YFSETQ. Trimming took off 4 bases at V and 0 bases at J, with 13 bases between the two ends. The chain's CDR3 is CASSTTGTTTNEKLFF. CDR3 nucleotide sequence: TGCGCCAGCAGCACGACAGGAACGACAACTAATGAAAAACTGTTTTTT.

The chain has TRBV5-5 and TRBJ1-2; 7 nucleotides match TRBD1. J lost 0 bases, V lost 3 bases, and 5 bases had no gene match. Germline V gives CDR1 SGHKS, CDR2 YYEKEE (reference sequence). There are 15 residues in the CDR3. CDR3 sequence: CASSSGQASNYGYTF. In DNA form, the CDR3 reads TGTGCCAGCAGCTCAGGACAGGCCTCTAACTATGGCTACACCTTC.

CDR3: CASSVSNQETQYF. The CDR3 region has the DNA TGTGCCAGCAGCGTCTCTAACCAAGAGACCCAGTACTTC. J is TRBJ2-5 and V is TRBV9; D ambiguous. The CDR3 length is 13 residues. Looked up from germline, CDR1 is SGDLS and CDR2 is YYNGEE. V dropped 2 bases and J dropped 0 bases, with 5 bases sitting between them.

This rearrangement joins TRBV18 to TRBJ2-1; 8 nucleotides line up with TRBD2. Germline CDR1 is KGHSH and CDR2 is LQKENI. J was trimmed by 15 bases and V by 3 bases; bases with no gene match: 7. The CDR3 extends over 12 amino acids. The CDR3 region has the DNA TGTGCCAGCTCACCCGGGGGGGACAACCGGTTCTTC. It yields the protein CASSPGGDNRFF.

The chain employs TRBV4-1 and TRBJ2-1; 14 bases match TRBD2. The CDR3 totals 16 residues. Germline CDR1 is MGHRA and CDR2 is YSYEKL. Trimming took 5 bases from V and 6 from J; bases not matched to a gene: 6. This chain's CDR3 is CASSVRLAGGPNEQFF. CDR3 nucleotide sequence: TGCGCCAGCAGCGTCAGACTAGCGGGGGGGCCCAATGAGCAGTTCTTC.

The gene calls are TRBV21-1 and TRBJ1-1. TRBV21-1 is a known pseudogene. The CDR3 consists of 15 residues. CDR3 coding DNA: TGTGCCAGCCCTACCCGGTCCACCATCAACACTGAAGCTTTCTTT. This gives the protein CASPTRSTINTEAFF.

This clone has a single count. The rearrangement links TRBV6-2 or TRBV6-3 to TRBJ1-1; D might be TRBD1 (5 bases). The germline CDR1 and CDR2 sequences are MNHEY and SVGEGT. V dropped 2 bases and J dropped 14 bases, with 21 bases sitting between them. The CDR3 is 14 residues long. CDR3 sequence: CASSYTLFGGFLFF. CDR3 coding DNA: TGTGCCAGCAGTTACACCCTGTTCGGGGGTTTCCTATTCTTT.

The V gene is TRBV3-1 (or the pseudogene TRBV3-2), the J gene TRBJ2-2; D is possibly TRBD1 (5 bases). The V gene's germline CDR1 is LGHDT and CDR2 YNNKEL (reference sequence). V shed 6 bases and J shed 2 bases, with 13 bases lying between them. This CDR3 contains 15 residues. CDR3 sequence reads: CASSRTSPNTGELFF. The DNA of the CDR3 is TGTGCCAGCAGTCGGACAAGTCCTAACACCGGGGAGCTGTTTTTT.

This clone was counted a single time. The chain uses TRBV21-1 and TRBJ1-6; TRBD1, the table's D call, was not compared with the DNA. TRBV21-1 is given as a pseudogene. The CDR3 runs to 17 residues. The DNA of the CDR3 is TGTGCCAGCAGGGACAGGGGCCCTAGCTCCTATAATTCACCCCTCCACTTT. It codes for CASRDRGPSSYNSPLHF.

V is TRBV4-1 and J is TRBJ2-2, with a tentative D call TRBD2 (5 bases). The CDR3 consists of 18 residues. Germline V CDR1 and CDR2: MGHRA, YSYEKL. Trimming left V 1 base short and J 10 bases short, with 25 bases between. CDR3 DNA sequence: TGCGCCAGCAGCCAAGTTGGACCGGGGTCATCTTCCCGGGTGGAGCTGTTTTTT. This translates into CASSQVGPGSSSRVELFF.

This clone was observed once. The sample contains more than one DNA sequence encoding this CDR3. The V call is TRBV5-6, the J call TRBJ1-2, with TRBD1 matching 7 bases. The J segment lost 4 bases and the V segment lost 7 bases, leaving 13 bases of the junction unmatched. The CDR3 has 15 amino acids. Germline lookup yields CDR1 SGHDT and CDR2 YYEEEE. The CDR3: CASYPQGRYPYGYTF. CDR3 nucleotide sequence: TGTGCCAGCTATCCACAGGGGCGCTATCCCTATGGCTACACCTTC. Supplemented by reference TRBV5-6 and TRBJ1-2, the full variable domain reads DAGVTQSPTHLIKTRGQQVTLRCSPKSGHDTVSWYQQALGQGPQFIFQYYEEEERQRGNFPDRFSGHQFPNYSSELNVNALLLGDSALYLCASYPQGRYPYGYTFGSGTRLTVV.

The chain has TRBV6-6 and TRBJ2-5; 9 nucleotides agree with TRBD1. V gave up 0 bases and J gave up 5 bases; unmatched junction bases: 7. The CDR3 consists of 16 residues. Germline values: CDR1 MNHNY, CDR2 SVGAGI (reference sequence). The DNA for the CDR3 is TGTGCCAGCAGTTACTCGATTGGACAGGGGATGGAGACCCAGTACTTC. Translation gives CASSYSIGQGMETQYF.

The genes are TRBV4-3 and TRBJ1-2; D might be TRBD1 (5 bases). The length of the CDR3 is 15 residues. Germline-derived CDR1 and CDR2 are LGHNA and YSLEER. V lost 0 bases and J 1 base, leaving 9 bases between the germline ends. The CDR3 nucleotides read TGCGCCAGCAGCCAAGAATCAGGGCTTAACTATGGCTACACCTTC. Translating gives CASSQESGLNYGYTF.

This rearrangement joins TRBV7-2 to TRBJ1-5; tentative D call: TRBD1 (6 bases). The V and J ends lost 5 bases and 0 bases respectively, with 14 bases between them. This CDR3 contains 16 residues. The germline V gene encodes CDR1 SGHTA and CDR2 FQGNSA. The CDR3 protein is CASSPRTAYSNQPQHF. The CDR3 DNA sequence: TGTGCCAGCAGCCCCCGGACAGCATATAGCAATCAGCCCCAGCATTTT.